The 4 T cell receptor beta chains below come from one sample, sequenced in a study of cytomegalovirus exposure and HLA in healthy donors. PCR used 60 Vbeta primers and 13 Jbeta primers. The assay was immunoSEQ multiplex PCR, and TCRdb's table has in-frame clones only and misses some. The profile shows about 130,000 clones, about 80% of them singletons. The specimen was PBMCs. These receptors were obtained from a woman in her forties or fifties in good health and CMV-seronegative.

The chain couples TRBV5-1 to TRBJ2-5; TRBD2 agrees at 9 bases. The CDR3 is 14 residues long. In germline, CDR1 is SGHRS, CDR2 YFSETQ. V was pared by 2 bases and J by 5 bases, with 4 bases of the junction left unmatched. The CDR3 DNA follows: TGCGCCAGCAGCTTAGGGACTAGCAGGGAGACCCAGTACTTC. Its translation is CASSLGTSRETQYF.

This clone was seen a single time. The chain recombines TRBV28 with TRBJ1-2; D remains unclear. Trimming stripped 1 base from V and 2 bases from J, with 8 bases between. The CDR3 contains 14 residues. CDR1 and CDR2 from the germline V gene are MDHEN and SYDVKM. The CDR3 DNA follows: TGTGCCAGCAGTTTATTGGCCAGGAACTATGGCTACACCTTC. Translated: CASSLLARNYGYTF.

The chain couples TRBV6-6 to TRBJ1-2, with unresolved D. Germline CDR1 reads MNHNY; CDR2 reads SVGAGI (reference sequence). V was trimmed by 6 bases and J by 6 bases, leaving 11 bases between them. The CDR3 is 12 residues long. The CDR3 region is CASSAGFDGYTF. For the CDR3, the DNA is TGTGCCAGCAGCGCAGGTTTCGATGGCTACACCTTC.

This clone was observed once. The genes are TRBV19 and TRBJ2-1; D is perhaps TRBD2 (6 bases). The CDR3 consists of 10 residues. V was cut by 9 bases and J by 9 bases, with 9 bases left in between. Per the germline V gene, CDR1 is LNHDA and CDR2 is SQIVND (reference sequence). CDR3 loop: CASIGSEQFF. The CDR3 DNA follows: TGTGCCAGCATCGGGAGTGAGCAGTTCTTC. The full variable domain, its missing parts supplied by reference TRBV19 and TRBJ2-1, is DGGITQSPKYLFRKEGQNVTLSCEQNLNHDAMYWYRQDPGQGLRLIYYSQIVNDFQKGDIAEGYSVSREKKESFPLTVTSAQKNPTAFYLCASIGSEQFFGPGTRLTVL.